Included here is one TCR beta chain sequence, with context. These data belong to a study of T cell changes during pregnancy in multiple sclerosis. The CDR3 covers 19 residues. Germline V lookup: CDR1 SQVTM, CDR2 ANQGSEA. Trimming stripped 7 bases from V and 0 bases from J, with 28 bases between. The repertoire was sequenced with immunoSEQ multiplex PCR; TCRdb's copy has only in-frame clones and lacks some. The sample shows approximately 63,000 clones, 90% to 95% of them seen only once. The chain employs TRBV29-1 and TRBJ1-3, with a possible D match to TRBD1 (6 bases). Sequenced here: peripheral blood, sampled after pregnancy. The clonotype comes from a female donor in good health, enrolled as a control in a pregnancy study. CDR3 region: CSAPSQQGSYSNSGNTIYF. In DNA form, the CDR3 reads TGCAGCGCTCCATCTCAACAGGGCTCGTACTCGAACTCTGGAAACACCATATATTTT.